The entry below describes one T cell receptor (beta chain). Which antigen it targets is not known. No much larger clonotype is one base removed from it; base qualities were not supplied. The cohort was made up of roughly 670 healthy bone marrow donors. All cohort members were sampled while nominally healthy, although unrecorded immune exposures were likely present. The donor tested CMV seronegative and was one of the 352 seronegative cohort members. Each donor provided a peripheral blood sample, and peripheral blood mononuclear cells were used for TCR beta sequencing. The Qiagen DNeasy Blood Extraction Kit was used to extract genomic DNA from the blood cell samples. From the cysteine through the phenylalanine, the CDR3 covers 14 amino acids. Of the read, only the CDR3 DNA is kept; its 42 bases are in frame from base 1. The germline V end is reduced by 5 bases and the J end by 7 bases; junction bases left unmatched: 8. The CDR1 and CDR2 encoded by the germline V gene are KGHSH and LQKENI.

The entry originates in a study of cytomegalovirus exposure and HLA in healthy donors (dated by TCRdb to about 2017). Background on the whole study: An earlier analysis of approximately 640 of the donors reported about 250 Gb of sequence data and some 100 million unique TCR beta sequences from about 179 million T cells. The study used immunosequencing to profile the T cell repertoires of approximately 630 subjects and linked those repertoires to cytomegalovirus serostatus. HLA typing included class I and class II loci at four-digit resolution. Of the 398 genotyped donors, roughly 80% were placed in the genetic ancestry cluster associated with self-reported Caucasian donors. Among some 400 genotyped donors of the cohort, an average of approximately 200,000 unique TCR beta nucleotide sequences was sequenced per donor, of which roughly 18% were non-productive. Typing coverage differed by locus: A, B, C, DRB1 and DQB1 were typed in roughly 620-630 donors, DQA1 in about 510, DPA1 in some 600, and DPB1 in approximately 450. The study aimed to test whether cataloging public T cell receptors could reveal signatures of past pathogen exposure. High-throughput TCR immunosequencing, statistical association of individual TCRs with disease status, and machine learning were combined to predict cytomegalovirus infection status. In a later genetic analysis, genome-wide SNP genotypes for about three fifths of the roughly 670 donors were used, and that subset was treated as a discovery cohort. Because of strong linkage in the cohort, roughly five DR-DQ haplotypes were treated as single units for association and clustering. Donor age, sex, ethnicity and CMV serostatus were compiled together with the repertoire data. In the later analysis, no new phenotypic data were used to find candidate immune exposures; instead, reliance was placed on TCR beta sequences and their occurrence across donors. A later analysis re-examined previously published TCR beta repertoires from about 700 donors and added high-resolution HLA genotyping to investigate patterns of TCR occurrence. An early release covering roughly 600 HLA-typed donors comprised about 290 gigabases of sequencing data and tens of millions of unique TCR sequences. A separate validation cohort of roughly 130 different subjects was used in addition to the roughly 720-subject first cohort. All discovery cohort repertoires had been generated on a single sequencing platform. An earlier analysis of 587 of the donors applied high-throughput TCR beta sequencing to assess whether each TCR beta V gene segment acted as functional or pseudogenic.

Library creation used the immunoSEQ multiplex PCR assay. For the multiplex PCR, a mixture combining 60 forward primers for TCR Vbeta segments and 13 reverse primers for TCR Jbeta segments was used. The CDR3 region of rearranged TCR beta genes was amplified from genomic DNA by a multiplex PCR assay. Amplified TCR beta libraries were sequenced as 87-base-pair reads on the Illumina HiSeq System. In the original analysis: Across the roughly 670 repertoires, a later analysis counted approximately 83 million unique TCR beta chains, roughly 11 million of which were shared by at least two donors. Raw reads were error-corrected and collapsed into unique sequences by a nearest-neighbor algorithm in which closely related sequences were merged to remove PCR and sequencing errors. Alignment of CDR3 sequences to IMGT reference sequences was used to assign V, D and J gene segments. For a sequence to be retained, a match of at least six nucleotides was required to both a V gene segment and a J gene segment. A rearrangement counted as productive if the CDR3 had no stop codons and remained in frame with V and J, and every other rearrangement counted as non-productive. Following IMGT convention, CDR3 was defined as the stretch from the second conserved V-encoded cysteine to the conserved J-encoded phenylalanine. The earlier analysis of fewer than 750 of the donors excluded sequences that lacked an unambiguous match to a single V gene segment. An earlier analysis of over 450 of the donors classified V segments as functional when productive rearrangements were above 56.7% and as segregating when the standard deviation between donors was above 5%. To diagnose cytomegalovirus status from the catalog of TCR beta chain sequences, a statistical classification framework was built. V and J gene assignment, in a later analysis, came from comparing TCR nucleotide sequences with IMGT/GENE-DB human TR gene sequences. Using the TCRdist pipeline, a later analysis assigned CDR3 sequences along with most-parsimonious VDJ recombination scenarios. In a later analysis, each TCR beta chain was defined by its CDR3 amino acid sequence together with its V-gene family, and reads lacking a unique V-gene family were excluded. To address suspected cross-contamination and a sequencing artifact, a later analysis removed some 620 highly shared, low-generation-probability nucleotide sequences. For each public chain, a later analysis derived a clonal expansion index from normalized ranks of inferred template counts within each repertoire. In a later analysis, generation probabilities were computed with a VDJ recombination model fitted to out-of-frame rearrangements, and the resulting probabilities were checked against IGoR. In a later analysis, TCR-TCR, TCR-HLA and TCR-CMV co-occurrence was scored with hypergeometric tests, and a repertoire-size bias correction was applied to TCR pairs. False discovery rates were estimated in a later analysis by permuting HLA or CMV assignments 20 times. A later analysis grouped co-occurring TCRs with DBSCAN, adding TCRdist sequence similarity when clustering within HLA-allele-positive subsets. Co-occurrence clustering excluded repertoires with fewer than 30,000 or more than 120,000 public chains, plus five with anomalous nucleotide sharing. TCRdb stores this immuneACCESS table with in-frame sequences only. Part of the clones is absent; in the studies checked, under half of the shortfall reflects unresolved V genes, and no reason is known for the rest. The DNA was the basis for D and trimming; V, J and clone size are from that table. The sample profile shows some 150,000 clones; over 60% of them were found once. The ten most abundant clones make up 0.6% to 0.95% of the sample.

Study-wide findings and limitations: HLA typing was unavailable for some donors at each locus, so association tests used only the typed subset. A later analysis reported that several top co-occurrence clusters appeared linked to parvovirus B19, influenza, CMV and Epstein-Barr virus. The presence/absence analyses assumed that sequencing depth was roughly uniform across donors, and that assumption may not be true. In a later analysis, 16,951 TCR beta sequences were associated with specific HLA alleles at a false discovery rate of 0.05. The authors suggested that the approach could potentially be generalized to other disease states and immunological phenotypes. The classifier was reported to diagnose cytomegalovirus status with high specificity and sensitivity in both the original and validation cohorts. Compared with equally common non-associated chains, HLA-associated TCR beta chains in a later analysis were more clonally expanded and had lower generation probabilities. The 87-base-pair reads could not distinguish some IMGT-functional V segments, including TRBV6-2 and TRBV6-3, so those segments were excluded. In a later genetic analysis, fewer N-insertions in productive TCRs were reported among donors in an Asian-associated ancestry cluster than the 666-donor mean. The study gave a list of more than 150 TCR beta chains associated with cytomegalovirus. A further reported finding was that TCR beta sequences accurately predicted the HLA-A and HLA-B alleles for most subjects in the first cohort. When HLA alleles, especially DR and DQ, strongly co-occurred, TCR associations were difficult to assign to individual alleles. In vitro tests confirmed that a few of the cytomegalovirus-associated TCR beta chains recognize cytomegalovirus antigens. Correlated functional status among segregating V segments might reflect linkage disequilibrium, but an unknown experimental factor could not be ruled out. Broadly in line with IMGT annotations, most TCR beta V segments showed up in productive rearrangements about 90% or about 30% of the time in an earlier analysis of approximately 600 of the donors. In a later analysis, the rate of TCR association differed among HLA loci, with DRB1 alleles having the most associated TCRs and HLA-C alleles having the fewest. Only TCR beta chains were sequenced in this cohort, and the absence of alpha or paired-chain data limited detectable features. Because counts were too low, some 17 rarely observed V segments, including chromosome 9 orphons, were excluded from the earlier analysis of 587 of the donors. According to a later analysis, most CMV-associated TCR beta chains appeared to be HLA-restricted, and the HLA associations seemed to be driven largely by CMV exposure. A cluster of highly shared sequence variants was judged likely to be a technical artifact of the sequencing pipeline. In a later genetic analysis, a missense DCLRE1C variant was associated with V-gene and J-gene trimming of TCR beta chains, and the association was replicated in an independent cohort. Most TCR sequences were observed very rarely across donors, whereas some public TCRs were present in many individuals. CMV serostatus was the only immune exposure information available for the cohort.

The TCR was taken from a female donor in good health and CMV-seronegative. The sequenced material came from PBMCs. Here the chain combines TRBV18 and TRBJ1-5; TRBD1 matches 7 bases in the middle. In nucleotide form, the sequence is TGTGCCAGCTCATTCCTTGACAGGGACCAGCCCCAGCATTTT. The encoded protein is CASSFLDRDQPQHF.